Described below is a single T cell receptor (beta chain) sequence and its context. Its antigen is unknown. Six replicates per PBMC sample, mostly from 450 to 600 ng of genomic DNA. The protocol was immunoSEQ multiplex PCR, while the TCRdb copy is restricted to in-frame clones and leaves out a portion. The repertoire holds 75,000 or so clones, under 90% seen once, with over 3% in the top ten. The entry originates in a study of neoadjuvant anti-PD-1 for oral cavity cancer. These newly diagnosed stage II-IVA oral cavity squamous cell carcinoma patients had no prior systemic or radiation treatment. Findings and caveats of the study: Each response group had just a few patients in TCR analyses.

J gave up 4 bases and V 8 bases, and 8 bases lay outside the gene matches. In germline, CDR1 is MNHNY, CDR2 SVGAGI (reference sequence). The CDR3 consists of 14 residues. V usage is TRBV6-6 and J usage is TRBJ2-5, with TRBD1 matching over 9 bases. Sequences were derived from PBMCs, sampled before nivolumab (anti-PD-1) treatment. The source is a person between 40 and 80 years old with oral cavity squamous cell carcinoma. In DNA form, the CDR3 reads TGTGCCAGCTACCCGGGACAGGGAAGAGAGACCCAGTACTTC. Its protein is CASYPGQGRETQYF.